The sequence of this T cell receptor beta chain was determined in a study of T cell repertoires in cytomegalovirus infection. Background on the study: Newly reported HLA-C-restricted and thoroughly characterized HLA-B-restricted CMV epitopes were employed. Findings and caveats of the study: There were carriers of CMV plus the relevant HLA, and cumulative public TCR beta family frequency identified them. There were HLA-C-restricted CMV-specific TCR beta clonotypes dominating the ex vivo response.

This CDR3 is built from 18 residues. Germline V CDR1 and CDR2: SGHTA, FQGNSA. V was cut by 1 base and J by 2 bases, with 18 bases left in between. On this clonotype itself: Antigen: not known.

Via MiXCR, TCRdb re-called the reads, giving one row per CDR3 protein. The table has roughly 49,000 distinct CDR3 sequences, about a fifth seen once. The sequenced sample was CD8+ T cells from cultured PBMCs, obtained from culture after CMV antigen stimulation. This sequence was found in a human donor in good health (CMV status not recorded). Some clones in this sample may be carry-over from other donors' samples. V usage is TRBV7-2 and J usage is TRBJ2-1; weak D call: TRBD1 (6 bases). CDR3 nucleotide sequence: TGTGCCAGCAGCTTAGTTGTGGGAACCGGGACACCCTACAATGAGCAGTTCTTC. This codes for CASSLVVGTGTPYNEQFF.